A single sample is the source of the 28 T cell receptor beta chains below, sequenced in a study of beta chain features in type 1 diabetes. Study-wide results and caveats: Type 1 diabetes patients showed a moderate but significant shortening of TCRB CDR3s in all four CD4+ subsets.

The antigens for these receptors are not known. The whole isolated RNA underwent reverse transcription, so sequencing captured expressed TCRB transcripts. Sequencing was performed with immunoSEQ multiplex PCR; in TCRdb, only in-frame clones are kept and a portion is missing. The sample lists some 280,000 clones, more than 13% occurring once. Source material: naive CD4+ T cells from blood. These receptors all come from a young man with type 1 diabetes.

V is TRBV20-1 and J is TRBJ2-5; a weak D match, TRBD2 (5 bases). Trimming pared 5 bases from V and 2 bases from J, leaving 6 bases between. From germline, CDR1 is DFQATT and CDR2 SNEGSKA (reference sequence). This CDR3 is built from 11 residues. As DNA, the CDR3 is TGCAGTGCTCGGGGTCAAGAGACCCAGTACTTC. Amino acid sequence: CSARGQETQYF.

The chain links TRBV5-6 to TRBJ2-7, with a tentative D call TRBD2 (5 bases). Trimming left V 5 bases short and J 4 bases short, with 13 bases between. CDR3 length equals 13 residues. Germline CDR1 and CDR2: SGHDT and YYEEEE. CDR3 amino acids: CASSFGLEYEQYF. In DNA, the CDR3 is TGTGCCAGCAGTTTCGGACTCGAGTACGAGCAGTACTTC.

This rearrangement joins TRBV5-1 to TRBJ2-3; D gene ambiguous. The germline V gene encodes CDR1 SGHRS and CDR2 YFSETQ. The CDR3 runs to 13 residues. Trimming cost V 7 bases and J 1 base, with 10 bases left between them. The DNA for the CDR3 is TGCGCCAGCCGAGAGGTCGGCACAGATACGCAGTATTTT. As protein: CASREVGTDTQYF.

The gene calls are TRBV27 and TRBJ1-2; D is perhaps TRBD1 (6 bases). The CDR3 covers 15 residues. Trimming stripped 4 bases from V and 5 bases from J, with 17 bases between. From germline, CDR1 is MNHEY and CDR2 SMNVEV (reference sequence). The CDR3: CASSSTSRTVYGYTF. CDR3 bases: TGTGCCAGCAGTTCCACAAGTCGGACAGTATATGGCTACACCTTC.

The gene calls are TRBV18 and TRBJ1-1; D is uncertain. Trimming pared 2 bases from V and 1 base from J, leaving 5 bases between. This CDR3 is built from 13 residues. Looked up from germline, CDR1 is KGHSH and CDR2 is LQKENI. The CDR3 DNA is TGTGCCAGCTCACCAGTGGCGAACACTGAAGCTTTCTTT. It specifies CASSPVANTEAFF.

The rearrangement uses TRBV27 and TRBJ2-5; perhaps TRBD1 as D (6 bases). Germline V lookup: CDR1 MNHEY, CDR2 SMNVEV (reference sequence). This CDR3 is built from 15 residues. V was shortened by 1 base and J by 2 bases, with 11 bases between the two germline ends. CDR3 sequence: CASSLFRGGQETQYF. In DNA form, the CDR3 reads TGTGCCAGCAGTTTATTCAGGGGCGGACAAGAGACCCAGTACTTC.

J is TRBJ2-5 and V is TRBV7-2; the match to TRBD2 covers 12 bases. V was clipped by 4 bases and J by 7 bases; unmatched bases: 10. This CDR3 is built from 16 residues. The germline CDR1 and CDR2 sequences are SGHTA and FQGNSA. CDR3 coding DNA: TGTGCCAGCAGCTCCGGGGGGCTAGCGGGAGGGGGGACCCAGTACTTC. It is translated as CASSSGGLAGGGTQYF. Variable domain in full (rest from reference TRBV7-2 and TRBJ2-5): GAGVSQSPSNKVTEKGKDVELRCDPISGHTALYWYRQSLGQGLEFLIYFQGNSAPDKSGLPSDRFSAERTGGSVSTLTIQRTQQEDSAVYLCASSSGGLAGGGTQYFGPGTRLLVL.

The rearrangement joins TRBV7-2 to TRBJ2-5; 16 nucleotides line up with TRBD2. Germline CDR1 reads SGHTA; CDR2 reads FQGNSA. V lost 5 bases and J lost 11; bases outside the gene matches: 11. The CDR3 is made up of 16 amino acids. CDR3 DNA sequence: TGTGCCAGCAGCCTTACCGGGACTAGCGGGAGGGGTGAGCAGTACTTC. Amino acid sequence: CASSLTGTSGRGEQYF.

This clone was recorded a few times. V is TRBV7-8 and J is TRBJ2-7, with 8 bases aligning to TRBD1. This CDR3 spans 14 amino acids. The trim removed 5 bases at V and 5 bases at J, leaving 8 bases unmatched. Germline CDR1 and CDR2: SGHVS and FQNEAQ. The CDR3 DNA reads TGTGCCAGCAGCCGCGGACAGGGCGTAAACGAGCAGTACTTC. Translated, it gives CASSRGQGVNEQYF. Filled out from reference TRBV7-8 and TRBJ2-7, the complete variable domain reads GAGVSQSPRYKVAKRGQDVALRCDPISGHVSLFWYQQALGQGPEFLTYFQNEAQLDKSGLPSDRFFAERPEGSVSTLKIQRTQQEDSAVYLCASSRGQGVNEQYFGPGTRLTVT.

This clone was seen a few times. This chain links TRBV6-5 with TRBJ2-7; D gene uncertain. Between the trimmed V and J ends, which lost 6 bases and 5 bases, there was a span of 14 bases. The length of the CDR3 is 13 residues. Germline values: CDR1 MNHEY, CDR2 SVGAGI. CDR3 sequence: CASRKNGAHEQYF. The CDR3, as DNA: TGTGCCAGCAGAAAGAACGGAGCTCACGAGCAGTACTTC.

The gene calls are TRBV27 and TRBJ2-6; no clear D. V lost 8 bases, J lost 4 bases, and 24 bases lay in between. The germline V gene has CDR1 MNHEY and CDR2 SMNVEV (reference sequence). The CDR3 has 18 residues. The CDR3 DNA reads as TGTGCCAGCCAATCCTACCCGAGAACCCTCACGGGGGCCAACGTCCTGACTTTC. This encodes CASQSYPRTLTGANVLTF.

This rearrangement joins TRBV4-3 to TRBJ2-1, with 10 bases identical to TRBD2. The CDR3 has 15 residues. With 0 bases clipped from V and 10 bases from J, the junction kept 6 bases outside the gene matches. Germline lookup yields CDR1 LGHNA and CDR2 YSLEER. CDR3 sequence reads: CASSQELAGVREQFF. The CDR3 DNA reads TGCGCCAGCAGCCAAGAGCTAGCGGGAGTTCGAGAGCAGTTCTTC.

This sequence joins TRBV9 and TRBJ2-3, with D uncertain. The CDR3 loop spans 12 amino acids. Trimming shortened V by 2 bases and J by 4 bases, and 5 bases separated the two germline ends. Germline V gene lookup returns CDR1 SGDLS and CDR2 YYNGEE. The chain's CDR3 is CASSVQADTQYF. The CDR3 bases are TGTGCCAGCAGCGTCCAGGCAGATACGCAGTATTTT.

This clone was counted between two and nine times. CDR3 sequence reads: CASSSSLVSGTGELFF. The CDR3 nucleotides are TGTGCCAGCAGCTCGTCGCTAGTTAGCGGAACCGGGGAGCTGTTTTTT. The rearrangement joins TRBV11-3 to TRBJ2-2, with a possible D match to TRBD2 (6 bases). Deletions cut 4 bases from V and 5 bases from J, with 17 bases between. CDR3 length: 16 amino acids. The germline V gene encodes CDR1 SGHNT and CDR2 YENEEA. Combining the CDR3 with reference TRBV11-3 and TRBJ2-2 gives the whole variable domain EAGVVQSPRYKIIEKKQPVAFWCNPISGHNTLYWYLQNLGQGPELLIRYENEEAVDDSQLPKDRFSAERLKGVDSTLKIQPAELGDSAVYLCASSSSLVSGTGELFFGEGSRLTVL.

This clone was detected a few times. The CDR3 nucleotides are TGTGCCAGCAGTTACGGGAGCGGGAGTTGGGGCAATGAGCAGTTCTTC. Protein product: CASSYGSGSWGNEQFF. The J gene is TRBJ2-1, the V gene TRBV6-5; 8 bases align to TRBD2. CDR1 and CDR2 (germline): MNHEY, SVGAGI. The CDR3 sequence is 16 residues long. After removal of 2 bases from V and 6 bases from J, the junction contained 9 bases not matched to a gene.

The V and J genes are TRBV27 and TRBJ2-1; a possible D gene is TRBD2 (6 bases). The CDR3 runs to 15 residues. The germline V and J ends were trimmed by 5 bases and 8 bases, with 19 bases remaining between them. The germline CDR1 and CDR2 sequences are MNHEY and SMNVEV (reference sequence). The DNA of the CDR3 is TGTGCCAGCAGTCCCCTGGGGAGGTATGGGGATGAGCAGTTCTTC. Translated, it gives CASSPLGRYGDEQFF.

In its sample, this clone was seen a few times. The chain has TRBV5-4 and TRBJ2-1; 12 bases map to TRBD2. Trimming took 0 bases from V and 6 from J; bases not matched to a gene: 4. CDR1 and CDR2 (germline): SGHNT, YYREEE (reference sequence). This CDR3 comprises 16 residues. This CDR3 is CASSLGTSGIRNEQFF. The CDR3 region has the DNA TGTGCCAGCAGCTTGGGGACTAGCGGGATTCGCAATGAGCAGTTCTTC.

This clone was seen only a few times. V and J are TRBV11-2 and TRBJ2-3; 11 bases are a match to TRBD2. CDR1 is SGHAT and CDR2 is FQNNGV in the germline V gene. The CDR3 is made up of 15 amino acids. The J segment lost 5 bases and the V segment lost 7 bases, leaving 8 bases of the junction unmatched. In DNA, the CDR3 is TGTGCCAGCATTAAGGGAACTAGCGGGAGAGATACGCAGTATTTT. This codes for CASIKGTSGRDTQYF.

This rearrangement joins TRBV27 to TRBJ2-4, with TRBD1 as a possible D gene (5 bases). Germline V lookup: CDR1 MNHEY, CDR2 SMNVEV (reference sequence). This CDR3 is built from 14 residues. Trimming took 6 bases from V and 3 from J, leaving 12 bases between them. This CDR3 reads CASRPADSKNIQYF. In nucleotides, the CDR3 is TGTGCCAGCAGGCCGGCTGACAGCAAAAACATTCAGTACTTC.

The chain uses TRBV29-1 and TRBJ1-2; a weak D match, TRBD1 (5 bases). V lost 3 bases and J lost 0, with 11 bases in between. The CDR3 contains 14 residues. Germline V CDR1 and CDR2: SQVTM, ANQGSEA. The CDR3 loop reads CSVDWGVSNYGYTF. In DNA form, the CDR3 reads TGCAGCGTTGATTGGGGGGTTTCTAACTATGGCTACACCTTC. The full variable domain, with the rest looked up from reference TRBV29-1 and TRBJ1-2, is SAVISQKPSRDICQRGTSLTIQCQVDSQVTMMFWYRQQPGQSLTLIATANQGSEATYESGFVIDKFPISRPNLTFSTLTVSNMSPEDSSIYLCSVDWGVSNYGYTFGSGTRLTVV.

Only a few counts were recorded for this clone. This chain connects TRBV5-1 to TRBJ2-2, with D maybe TRBD2 (6 bases). Per the germline V gene, CDR1 is SGHRS and CDR2 is YFSETQ. The V end lost 4 bases, the J end lost 0 bases, and 10 bases lay between the germline ends. This CDR3 region has 15 residues. DNA of the CDR3: TGCGCCAGCAGCGAGCGGGTCCCGAACACCGGGGAGCTGTTTTTT. This codes for CASSERVPNTGELFF.

This clone was counted between two and nine times. The chain carries TRBV5-1 and TRBJ2-7; 7 nucleotides match TRBD1. Germline V gene sequence: CDR1 SGHRS, CDR2 YFSETQ. J gave up 3 bases and V 3 bases, and 0 bases lay outside the gene matches. The length of the CDR3 is 12 residues. For the CDR3, the DNA is TGCGCCAGCAGCTGGGACAGCTACGAGCAGTACTTC. It codes for CASSWDSYEQYF.

The sample holds a few counts of this clone. The chain uses TRBV7-3 and TRBJ2-2; TRBD2 matches at 7 bases. Germline loops: CDR1 SGHTA, CDR2 FQGTGA. This CDR3 is 18 amino acids long. With V trimmed by 5 bases and J by 2 bases, 14 bases remained unmatched. The CDR3 DNA follows: TGTGCCAGCAGCCTACTTCCAGCGGGACTATTAAACACCGGGGAGCTGTTTTTT. Protein product: CASSLLPAGLLNTGELFF.

The V and J genes are TRBV4-2 and TRBJ2-5, with 14 bases lining up with TRBD2. V lost 0 bases and J lost 5; bases outside the gene matches: 5. This CDR3 has 17 residues. Germline CDR1 LGHNA, CDR2 YNFKEQ. The CDR3 region is CASSQEPRTSGRETQYF. The CDR3 bases are TGTGCCAGCAGCCAAGAGCCCCGGACTAGCGGGAGGGAGACCCAGTACTTC.

This chain connects TRBV2 to TRBJ2-2; D perhaps matches TRBD2 (6 bases). The CDR3 sequence is 11 residues long. With 11 bases removed from V and 5 bases from J, the gap between germline ends came to 9 bases. In germline, CDR1 is SNHLY, CDR2 FYNNEI. The CDR3 is CAGGETGELFF. The CDR3 DNA follows: TGTGCCGGAGGGGAGACCGGGGAGCTGTTTTTT.

The chain uses TRBV11-2 and TRBJ2-5, with 7 bases aligning to TRBD2. Germline CDR1 reads SGHAT; CDR2 reads FQNNGV. J gave up 9 bases and V 5 bases, and 15 bases lay outside the gene matches. The CDR3 covers 15 residues. The CDR3 sequence: CASSSGTVFREAQYF. CDR3 DNA sequence: TGTGCCAGCAGCAGCGGGACGGTCTTTCGAGAAGCCCAGTACTTC.

The chain uses TRBV29-1 and TRBJ1-2; D might be TRBD1 (5 bases). Germline V gives CDR1 SQVTM, CDR2 ANQGSEA. The CDR3 loop spans 15 amino acids. V lost 7 bases to trimming and J lost 5 bases, with 23 bases between them. The CDR3 nucleotides are TGCAGCGGCTGGGACGCCGGGGGAGAGACTTATGGCTACACCTTC. Residues: CSGWDAGGETYGYTF. The full variable domain, with the rest looked up from reference TRBV29-1 and TRBJ1-2, is SAVISQKPSRDICQRGTSLTIQCQVDSQVTMMFWYRQQPGQSLTLIATANQGSEATYESGFVIDKFPISRPNLTFSTLTVSNMSPEDSSIYLCSGWDAGGETYGYTFGSGTRLTVV.

This clone was detected only a few times. CDR3 region: CASSVDGGLGTEAFF. The DNA of the CDR3 is TGTGCCAGCAGCGTAGATGGGGGCTTGGGCACTGAAGCTTTCTTT. This chain uses TRBV9 with TRBJ1-1; possibly TRBD1 for D (6 bases). Trimming removed 0 bases at V and 4 bases at J, with 13 bases between. Germline V lookup: CDR1 SGDLS, CDR2 YYNGEE. The CDR3 consists of 15 residues.